This is a list of T cell receptor beta chains from one sample in a study of read filtering for tumor transcriptome and immune sequencing. TCRdb redid the calling of the reads with MiXCR, one entry per CDR3 protein. The data contain about 57,000 distinct CDR3 sequences, 20% to 25% of them seen just once; the ten biggest clones take up roughly a sixth. Sequences were obtained from a population of CD138-negative cells sorted from bone marrow. The receptors were sampled from a donor at least 40 years old with multiple myeloma. CDR3s include the opening cysteine and the closing phenylalanine or tryptophan. A D gene is named only where the DNA matches it firmly. A row's size may be missing; if present it is once, few, many or a size class.

CASSLVAGLDTQYF,TGCGCCAGCAGCTTGGTAGCGGGGCTAGATACGCAGTATTTT,TRBD2,TRBV5-1,many,TRBJ2-3
CASRQQGFWDEQYF,TGTGCCAGCCGCCAACAGGGGTTTTGGGACGAGCAGTACTTC,TRBD1,TRBV27,-,TRBJ2-7
CASSQDGPGGTYNEQFF,TGTGCCAGCAGCCAAGATGGCCCGGGGGGAACCTACAATGAGCAGTTCTTC,TRBD2,TRBV4-2,-,TRBJ2-1
CASSLGRENQPQHF,TGTGCCAGCAGCTTGGGGAGGGAGAATCAGCCCCAGCATTTT,-,TRBV5-4,-,TRBJ1-5
CSASRAGGSNQPQHF,TGCAGTGCTAGCAGGGCAGGGGGAAGCAATCAGCCCCAGCATTTT,TRBD1,TRBV20-1,many,TRBJ1-5
CSAGGQAARGGTDTQYF,TGCAGTGCGGGGGGACAGGCAGCCAGAGGTGGCACAGATACGCAGTATTTT,TRBD1,TRBV20-1,many,TRBJ2-3
CASSLGEGRTYGYTF,TGTGCCAGCAGTTTGGGTGAAGGGAGGACCTATGGCTACACCTTC,-,TRBV28,many,TRBJ1-2
CASSPPTRLETEAFF,TGTGCCAGCTCACCACCGACGAGGCTCGAAACTGAAGCTTTCTTT,-,TRBV18,-,TRBJ1-1
CSASRGNIQYF,TGCAGTGCTAGTCGGGGCAACATTCAGTACTTC,-,TRBV20-1,many,TRBJ2-4
CASRNGQGASTEAFF,TGTGCCAGCAGGAACGGACAGGGGGCTTCCACTGAAGCTTTCTTT,TRBD1,TRBV7-9,-,TRBJ1-1